One sample yielded the 13 T cell receptor beta chains listed below, sequenced in a study of cytomegalovirus exposure and HLA in healthy donors. Produced via immunoSEQ multiplex PCR; TCRdb's table is partial and in-frame only. The table includes approximately 230,000 clones, over 75% detected once. Sample: PBMCs. The receptors shown here come from a man aged 18 to 29 in good health and CMV-seropositive.

The chain recombines TRBV6-5 with TRBJ1-4; no firm D call. Trimming shortened V by 5 bases and J by 2 bases, and 12 bases separated the two germline ends. This CDR3 is built from 15 residues. In germline, CDR1 is MNHEY, CDR2 SVGAGI. The CDR3 sequence: CASSTGSGTNEKLFF. The CDR3 nucleotides are TGTGCCAGCAGTACTGGCTCGGGGACTAATGAAAAACTGTTTTTT.

The rearrangement joins TRBV5-1 to TRBJ2-3, with TRBD2 identical over 8 bases. After removal of 3 bases from V and 0 bases from J, the junction contained 6 bases not matched to a gene. From germline, CDR1 is SGHRS and CDR2 YFSETQ. The CDR3 contains 16 residues. CDR3 residues: CASSWDTSGSTDTQYF. In DNA form, the CDR3 reads TGCGCCAGCAGCTGGGACACTAGCGGAAGCACAGATACGCAGTATTTT. The full variable domain, completed using reference TRBV5-1 and TRBJ2-3, is KAGVTQTPRYLIKTRGQQVTLSCSPISGHRSVSWYQQTPGQGLQFLFEYFSETQRNKGNFPGRFSGRQFSNSRSEMNVSTLELGDSALYLCASSWDTSGSTDTQYFGPGTRLTVL.

The V gene is TRBV29-1, the J gene TRBJ2-1, with TRBD1 matching 9 bases. Germline V gives CDR1 SQVTM, CDR2 ANQGSEA. V shed 6 bases and J 6 bases; nucleotides not matched to a gene: 3. CDR3 length equals 12 residues. The CDR3 is CSVNRGPNEQFF. Here the CDR3 DNA reads TGCAGCGTCAACAGGGGGCCCAATGAGCAGTTCTTC.

The rearrangement links TRBV19 to TRBJ1-2; the D is unclear. Germline CDR1 reads LNHDA; CDR2 reads SQIVND (reference sequence). V lost 7 bases and J lost 0, with 15 bases in between. There are 15 residues in the CDR3. CDR3 sequence (DNA): TGTGCCAGTACCTGGCGACCGACAACTAACTATGGCTACACCTTC. It codes for CASTWRPTTNYGYTF.

The chain joins TRBV6-5 to TRBJ1-2; a weak D match, TRBD1 (5 bases). This CDR3 contains 14 residues. CDR1 is MNHEY, CDR2 SVGAGI, per germline. Trimming pared 6 bases from V and 12 bases from J, leaving 23 bases between. The CDR3 sequence is CASRGSGTGSRNTF. The CDR3 region has the DNA TGTGCCAGCAGGGGGTCGGGTACAGGATCCAGGAACACCTTC.

The chain uses TRBV28 and TRBJ1-1; D is unresolved. CDR1 and CDR2 (germline): MDHEN, SYDVKM. V shed 6 bases and J shed 12 bases, with 17 bases lying between them. The CDR3 runs to 12 residues. CDR3 in DNA: TGTGCCAGCAGGGTAGAGGACGGTTCACCTTTCTTT. Translating it yields CASRVEDGSPFF.

This chain links TRBV2 with TRBJ1-5, with 9 bases identical to TRBD1. The CDR3 extends over 14 amino acids. V trimming: 6 bases; J trimming: 6 bases; junction bases outside the gene matches: 6. The V gene's germline CDR1 is SNHLY and CDR2 FYNNEI. CDR3 region: CASSVGQGSQPQHF. CDR3 coding DNA: TGTGCCAGCAGCGTAGGACAGGGGAGTCAGCCCCAGCATTTT.

This clone was seen only a few times. V is TRBV7-9 and J is TRBJ1-1; no firm D call. Trimming took off 1 base at V and 8 bases at J, with 8 bases between the two ends. CDR1 and CDR2 from the germline V gene are SEHNR and FQNEAQ (reference sequence). The CDR3 totals 12 residues. Written as DNA, the CDR3 is TGTGCCAGCAGCTTAGGAAGAGGGGAAGCTTTCTTT. Translation: CASSLGRGEAFF.

The chain recombines TRBV25-1 with TRBJ2-5; 11 bases align to TRBD2. V lost 3 bases and J lost 5; bases outside the gene matches: 5. The length of the CDR3 is 15 residues. Germline loops: CDR1 MGHDK, CDR2 SYGVNS. The chain's CDR3 is CASSDPRTSGETQYF. CDR3 sequence (DNA): TGTGCCAGCAGTGATCCTCGGACTAGCGGGGAGACCCAGTACTTC.

The rearrangement links TRBV6-6 to TRBJ1-5; a possible D gene is TRBD1 (5 bases). The CDR3 is 13 residues long. Trimming cost V 6 bases and J 2 bases, with 8 bases left between them. The germline gives CDR1 MNHNY, CDR2 SVGAGI (reference sequence). The CDR3 nucleotides are TGTGCCAGCAGGACGACAGGCAATCAGCCCCAGCATTTT. Protein sequence: CASRTTGNQPQHF.

This rearrangement joins TRBV5-1 to TRBJ2-1, with a weak D call TRBD1 (5 bases). This CDR3 spans 16 amino acids. V lost 2 bases and J lost 9, with 21 bases in between. CDR1 is SGHRS and CDR2 is YFSETQ in the germline V gene. The CDR3 coding sequence is TGCGCCAGCAGCTTAAGTCCCCAGGGAAAGATTGCTGAGCAGTTCTTC. Translating it yields CASSLSPQGKIAEQFF.

The chain is built from TRBV7-9 and TRBJ1-2; D is undetermined. Germline-derived CDR1 and CDR2 are SEHNR and FQNEAQ (reference sequence). The CDR3 totals 13 residues. V was trimmed by 1 base and J by 5 bases, leaving 8 bases between them. The CDR3 DNA follows: TGTGCCAGCAGCTTAGAACAGAGATATGGCTACACCTTC. Amino acids: CASSLEQRYGYTF.

The chain recombines TRBV6-5 with TRBJ2-2, with D unresolved. CDR1 MNHEY and CDR2 SVGAGI come from the germline V gene. Between the trimmed V and J ends, which lost 4 bases and 1 base, there was a span of 7 bases. The CDR3 is made up of 14 amino acids. The CDR3 region is CASSSQMNTGELFF. The CDR3 DNA sequence: TGTGCCAGCAGTTCTCAGATGAACACCGGGGAGCTGTTTTTT.